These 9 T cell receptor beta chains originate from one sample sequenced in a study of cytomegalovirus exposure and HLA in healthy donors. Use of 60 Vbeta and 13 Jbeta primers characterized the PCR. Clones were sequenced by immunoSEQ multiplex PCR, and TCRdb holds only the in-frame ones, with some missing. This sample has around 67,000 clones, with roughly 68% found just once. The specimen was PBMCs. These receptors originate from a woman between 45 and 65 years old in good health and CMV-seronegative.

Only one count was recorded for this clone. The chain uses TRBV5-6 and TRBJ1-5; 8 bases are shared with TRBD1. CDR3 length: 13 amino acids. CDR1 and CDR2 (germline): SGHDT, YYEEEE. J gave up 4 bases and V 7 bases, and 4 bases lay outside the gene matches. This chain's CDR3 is CASGTGLNQPQHF. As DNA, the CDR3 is TGTGCCAGCGGGACAGGCCTTAATCAGCCCCAGCATTTT.

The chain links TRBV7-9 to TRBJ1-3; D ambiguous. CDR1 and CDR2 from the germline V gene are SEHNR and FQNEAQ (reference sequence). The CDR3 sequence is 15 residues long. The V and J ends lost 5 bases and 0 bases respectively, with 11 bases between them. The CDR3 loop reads CASSPRGSSGNTIYF. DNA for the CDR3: TGTGCCAGCAGCCCCCGGGGAAGCTCTGGAAACACCATATATTTT. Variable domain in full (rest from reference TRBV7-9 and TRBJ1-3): DTGVSQNPRHKITKRGQNVTFRCDPISEHNRLYWYRQTLGQGPEFLTYFQNEAQLEKSRLLSDRFSAERPKGSFSTLEIQRTEQGDSAMYLCASSPRGSSGNTIYFGEGSWLTVV.

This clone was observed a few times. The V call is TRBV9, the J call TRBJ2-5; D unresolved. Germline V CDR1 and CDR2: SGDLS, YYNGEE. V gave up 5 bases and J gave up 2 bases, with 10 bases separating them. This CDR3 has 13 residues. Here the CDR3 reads CASSGAVQETQYF. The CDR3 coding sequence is TGTGCCAGCAGTGGCGCGGTACAAGAGACCCAGTACTTC.

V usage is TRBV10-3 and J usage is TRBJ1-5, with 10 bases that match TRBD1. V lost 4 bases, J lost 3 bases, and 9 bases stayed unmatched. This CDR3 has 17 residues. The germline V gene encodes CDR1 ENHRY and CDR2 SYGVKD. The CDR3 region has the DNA TGTGCCATCAGTGCAGGGACAGGGGACGGGTTCAATCAGCCCCAGCATTTT. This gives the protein CAISAGTGDGFNQPQHF.

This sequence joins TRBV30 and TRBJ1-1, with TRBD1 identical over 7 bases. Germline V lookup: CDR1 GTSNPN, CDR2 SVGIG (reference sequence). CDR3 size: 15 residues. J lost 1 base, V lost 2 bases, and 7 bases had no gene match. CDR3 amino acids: CAWSLTGQPNTEAFF. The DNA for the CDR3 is TGTGCCTGGAGTCTCACGGGACAGCCGAACACTGAAGCTTTCTTT.

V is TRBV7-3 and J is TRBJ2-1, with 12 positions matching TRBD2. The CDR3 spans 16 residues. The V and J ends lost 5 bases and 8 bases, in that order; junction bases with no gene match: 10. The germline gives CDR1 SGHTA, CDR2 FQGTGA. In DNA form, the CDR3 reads TGTGCCAGCAGCAGGGATGAGACTAGCGGGAGCTATGAGCAGTTCTTC. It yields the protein CASSRDETSGSYEQFF.

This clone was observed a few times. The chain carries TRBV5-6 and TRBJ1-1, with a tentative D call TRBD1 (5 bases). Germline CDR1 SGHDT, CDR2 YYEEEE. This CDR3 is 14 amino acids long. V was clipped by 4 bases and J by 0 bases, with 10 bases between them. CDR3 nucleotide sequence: TGTGCCAGCAGCCTCCCGGGGGTGAACACTGAAGCTTTCTTT. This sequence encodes CASSLPGVNTEAFF. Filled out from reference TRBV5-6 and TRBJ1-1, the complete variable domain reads DAGVTQSPTHLIKTRGQQVTLRCSPKSGHDTVSWYQQALGQGPQFIFQYYEEEERQRGNFPDRFSGHQFPNYSSELNVNALLLGDSALYLCASSLPGVNTEAFFGQGTRLTVV.

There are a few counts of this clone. CDR3 sequence: CASSYSGGPTYEQYF. CDR3 coding DNA: TGTGCCAGCAGTTACTCCGGGGGGCCCACCTACGAGCAGTACTTC. This chain joins TRBV6-5 and TRBJ2-7; the D gene is possibly TRBD2 (7 bases). V was pared by 0 bases and J by 2 bases, with 11 bases between. Germline CDR1 is MNHEY and CDR2 is SVGAGI. This CDR3 has 15 residues.

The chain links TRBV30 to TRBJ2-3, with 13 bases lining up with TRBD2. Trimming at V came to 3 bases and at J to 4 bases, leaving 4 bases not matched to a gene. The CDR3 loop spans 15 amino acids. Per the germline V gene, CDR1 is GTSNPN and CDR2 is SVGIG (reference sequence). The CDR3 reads CAWSLLAGGADTQYF. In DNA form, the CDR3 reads TGTGCCTGGAGCCTACTAGCGGGAGGGGCAGATACGCAGTATTTT.